Shown below are 21 T cell receptor beta chains from a single sample sequenced in a study of control samples from healthy donors and cancer patients. Sequenced by immunoSEQ multiplex PCR; TCRdb stores in-frame clones only, minus some. The sample yields approximately 150,000 clones, around 90% seen once. Sequencing used blood. The receptor set was obtained from a woman in her twenties or thirties in good health.

This sequence joins TRBV5-4 and TRBJ2-5, with D perhaps matching TRBD2 (6 bases). With 4 bases removed from V and 7 bases from J, the gap between germline ends came to 17 bases. CDR3 size: 14 residues. Germline values: CDR1 SGHNT, CDR2 YYREEE (reference sequence). CDR3 DNA sequence: TGTGCCAGCAGCCGTCGGGACTCGGCGGGGACCCAGTACTTC. This gives the protein CASSRRDSAGTQYF. Full variable domain (outside the CDR3, taken from reference TRBV5-4 and TRBJ2-5): ETGVTQSPTHLIKTRGQQVTLRCSSQSGHNTVSWYQQALGQGPQFIFQYYREEENGRGNFPPRFSGLQFPNYSSELNVNALELDDSALYLCASSRRDSAGTQYFGPGTRLLVL.

The chain links TRBV12-3 or TRBV12-4 to TRBJ2-1; no reliable D call. The CDR3 has 11 amino acids. V lost 2 bases to trimming and J lost 7 bases, with 3 bases between them. CDR3 amino acids: CASSLINEQFF. The CDR3 DNA reads as TGTGCCAGCAGTTTAATTAATGAGCAGTTCTTC.

J is TRBJ2-3 and V is TRBV7-9, with 7 bases fitting TRBD2. The trim removed 5 bases at V and 0 bases at J, leaving 11 bases unmatched. This CDR3 is 17 amino acids long. Germline-derived CDR1 and CDR2 are SEHNR and FQNEAQ (reference sequence). Here the CDR3 reads CASSPRDYPNSTDTQYF. The CDR3 DNA reads TGTGCCAGCAGCCCACGGGACTACCCAAATAGCACAGATACGCAGTATTTT.

This chain uses TRBV7-2 with TRBJ1-4; D unclear. Between the trimmed V and J ends, which lost 4 bases and 7 bases, there was a span of 10 bases. Germline assignment: CDR1 SGHTA and CDR2 FQGNSA. This CDR3 has 13 residues. In nucleotides, the CDR3 is TGTGCCAGCAGCTCACGGCAAAGTGAAAAACTGTTTTTT. Encoded protein: CASSSRQSEKLFF.

The chain joins TRBV11-2 to TRBJ2-1; D gene unclear. This CDR3 contains 13 residues. Germline V CDR1 and CDR2: SGHAT, FQNNGV. The V end lost 1 base, the J end lost 4 bases, and 5 bases lay between the germline ends. This CDR3 reads CASSLGSYNEQFF. The CDR3 region has the DNA TGTGCCAGCAGCTTAGGTAGTTACAATGAGCAGTTCTTC.

The chain couples TRBV6-5 to TRBJ2-1; TRBD2 matches at 10 bases. Germline V gene data show CDR1 as MNHEY and CDR2 as SVGAGI. V lost 6 bases and J lost 4; bases outside the gene matches: 6. The CDR3 covers 15 residues. CDR3 loop: CASRAWTSGYNEQFF. Here the CDR3 DNA reads TGTGCCAGCAGGGCCTGGACTAGCGGATACAATGAGCAGTTCTTC.

The chain uses TRBV10-3 and TRBJ2-3; possibly TRBD1 for D (6 bases). The germline V gene encodes CDR1 ENHRY and CDR2 SYGVKD. The CDR3 covers 16 residues. V lost 3 bases and J 0 bases, leaving 13 bases between the germline ends. This chain's CDR3 is CAISDPGHDSTDTQYF. The CDR3 bases are TGTGCCATCAGTGACCCGGGACACGATAGCACAGATACGCAGTATTTT.

This clone was picked up one time. This chain links TRBV7-9 with TRBJ1-5; 9 nucleotides align to TRBD1. This CDR3 has 15 amino acids. After removal of 5 bases from V and 4 bases from J, the junction contained 6 bases not matched to a gene. Germline-derived CDR1 and CDR2 are SEHNR and FQNEAQ (reference sequence). CDR3 DNA: TGTGCCAGCAGCGGGGACAGGGACCCTAATCAGCCCCAGCATTTT. As protein: CASSGDRDPNQPQHF. Full variable domain (missing parts from reference TRBV7-9 and TRBJ1-5): DTGVSQNPRHKITKRGQNVTFRCDPISEHNRLYWYRQTLGQGPEFLTYFQNEAQLEKSRLLSDRFSAERPKGSFSTLEIQRTEQGDSAMYLCASSGDRDPNQPQHFGDGTRLSIL.

J is TRBJ1-1 and V is TRBV27; D might be TRBD1 (6 bases). The V end was cut by 1 base, the J end by 6 bases, with 12 bases between. The length of the CDR3 is 14 residues. Germline CDR1 and CDR2: MNHEY and SMNVEV (reference sequence). DNA of the CDR3: TGTGCCAGCAGTTTATACAGGGAGAGCGCTGAAGCTTTCTTT. Encoded protein: CASSLYRESAEAFF.

J is TRBJ2-4 and V is TRBV7-9; D is unclear. Germline CDR1 reads SEHNR; CDR2 reads FQNEAQ (reference sequence). The CDR3 has 13 residues. With 1 base removed from V and 5 bases from J, the gap between germline ends came to 6 bases. The DNA of the CDR3 is TGTGCCAGCAGCTTAGTGTCAGAAAACATTCAGTACTTC. This gives the protein CASSLVSENIQYF.

The chain combines TRBV14 with TRBJ2-7; D possibly uses TRBD1 or TRBD2 (5 bases each). V was pared by 3 bases and J by 0 bases, with 12 bases between. CDR3 length equals 15 residues. Per the germline V gene, CDR1 is SGHDN and CDR2 is FVKESK. Here the CDR3 reads CASSHPNGASYEQYF. CDR3 DNA sequence: TGTGCCAGCAGCCACCCAAACGGGGCCTCCTACGAGCAGTACTTC. The complete variable domain, with remaining parts taken from reference TRBV14 and TRBJ2-7, reads EAGVTQFPSHSVIEKGQTVTLRCDPISGHDNLYWYRRVMGKEIKFLLHFVKESKQDESGMPNNRFLAERTGGTYSTLKVQPAELEDSGVYFCASSHPNGASYEQYFGPGTRLTVT.

J is TRBJ2-1 and V is TRBV4-2; D gene ambiguous. Trimming pared 0 bases from V and 0 bases from J, leaving 12 bases between. CDR3 length: 17 amino acids. Germline V gene data show CDR1 as LGHNA and CDR2 as YNFKEQ. This chain's CDR3 is CASSQEVALSSYNEQFF. For the CDR3, the DNA is TGTGCCAGCAGCCAAGAGGTGGCGCTAAGCTCCTACAATGAGCAGTTCTTC.

The V call is TRBV7-3, the J call TRBJ2-2; possible D gene TRBD2, 6 bases. Germline-derived CDR1 and CDR2 are SGHTA and FQGTGA. V shed 6 bases and J shed 1 base, with 9 bases lying between them. CDR3 length: 14 amino acids. CDR3 residues: CASREGRNTGELFF. The CDR3 DNA sequence: TGTGCCAGCAGGGAGGGGCGGAACACCGGGGAGCTGTTTTTT. The full variable domain, with the rest looked up from reference TRBV7-3 and TRBJ2-2, is GAGVSQTPSNKVTEKGKYVELRCDPISGHTALYWYRQSLGQGPEFLIYFQGTGAADDSGLPNDRFFAVRPEGSVSTLKIQRTERGDSAVYLCASREGRNTGELFFGEGSRLTVL.

V is TRBV7-2 and J is TRBJ1-5, with D unresolved. The V gene lost 1 base and the J gene lost 4 bases, with 8 bases spanning the gap. This CDR3 is 14 amino acids long. Germline V gives CDR1 SGHTA, CDR2 FQGNSA. Here the CDR3 reads CASSLVAQNQPQHF. CDR3 nucleotides: TGTGCCAGCAGCTTAGTGGCACAGAATCAGCCCCAGCATTTT.

The chain employs TRBV24-1 and TRBJ2-2; D is ambiguous. The CDR3 totals 15 residues. Germline CDR1 is KGHDR and CDR2 is SFDVKD. V was pared by 0 bases and J by 2 bases, with 6 bases between. CDR3 sequence reads: CATSDLHSNTGELFF. CDR3 DNA sequence: TGTGCCACCAGTGATTTGCACAGTAACACCGGGGAGCTGTTTTTT.

The rearrangement joins TRBV28 to TRBJ1-2; a possible D gene is TRBD1 (5 bases). The CDR3 is made up of 14 amino acids. Germline lookup yields CDR1 MDHEN and CDR2 SYDVKM. The V end was cut by 6 bases, the J end by 4 bases, with 15 bases between. This CDR3 reads CASRGTSMGYGYTF. The CDR3 nucleotides are TGTGCCAGCAGAGGGACCTCAATGGGCTATGGCTACACCTTC.

This chain connects TRBV6-5 to TRBJ1-3; D unresolved. V lost 5 bases and J 3 bases, leaving 8 bases between the germline ends. This CDR3 is 13 amino acids long. Germline V gene data show CDR1 as MNHEY and CDR2 as SVGAGI. The CDR3, as DNA: TGTGCCAGCAGTCCTACTTATGGAAACACCATATATTTT. Amino acid sequence: CASSPTYGNTIYF.

The chain joins TRBV6-4 to TRBJ2-2; D is undetermined. CDR3 length: 15 amino acids. V lost 3 bases and J lost 6, with 14 bases in between. CDR1 and CDR2 from the germline V gene are MRHNA and SNTAGT. CDR3 sequence (DNA): TGTGCCAGCAGTGAGTCCGGTTCTAGTGCCGGGGAGCTGTTTTTT. Translation gives CASSESGSSAGELFF.

This clone was seen once. The V gene is TRBV28, the J gene TRBJ2-7; either TRBD1 or TRBD2 may fit D (5 bases each). The CDR3 loop spans 16 amino acids. V lost 4 bases, J lost 3 bases, and 19 bases lay in between. CDR1 MDHEN and CDR2 SYDVKM come from the germline V gene. In nucleotides, the CDR3 is TGTGCCAGCAGTTCCTCCCCCCGGGACGGGCGCTACGAGCAGTACTTC. Translation: CASSSSPRDGRYEQYF.

This clone was found once. The genes are TRBV19 and TRBJ1-5; no clear D gene. Between the trimmed V and J ends, which lost 0 bases and 8 bases, there was a span of 8 bases. Germline CDR1 reads LNHDA; CDR2 reads SQIVND (reference sequence). The CDR3 runs to 13 residues. The chain's CDR3 is CASSIDRVEPQHF. As DNA, the CDR3 is TGTGCCAGTAGTATAGATAGGGTGGAGCCCCAGCATTTT. Full variable domain (rest looked up from reference TRBV19 and TRBJ1-5): DGGITQSPKYLFRKEGQNVTLSCEQNLNHDAMYWYRQDPGQGLRLIYYSQIVNDFQKGDIAEGYSVSREKKESFPLTVTSAQKNPTAFYLCASSIDRVEPQHFGDGTRLSIL.

The J gene is TRBJ2-7, the V gene TRBV20-1; D gene unclear. V dropped 3 bases and J dropped 4 bases, with 19 bases sitting between them. The germline CDR1 and CDR2 sequences are DFQATT and SNEGSKA (reference sequence). The CDR3 has 15 residues. The CDR3 region is CSASATTGGRYEQYF. Written as DNA, the CDR3 is TGCAGTGCTAGTGCTACCACGGGTGGTAGATACGAGCAGTACTTC.